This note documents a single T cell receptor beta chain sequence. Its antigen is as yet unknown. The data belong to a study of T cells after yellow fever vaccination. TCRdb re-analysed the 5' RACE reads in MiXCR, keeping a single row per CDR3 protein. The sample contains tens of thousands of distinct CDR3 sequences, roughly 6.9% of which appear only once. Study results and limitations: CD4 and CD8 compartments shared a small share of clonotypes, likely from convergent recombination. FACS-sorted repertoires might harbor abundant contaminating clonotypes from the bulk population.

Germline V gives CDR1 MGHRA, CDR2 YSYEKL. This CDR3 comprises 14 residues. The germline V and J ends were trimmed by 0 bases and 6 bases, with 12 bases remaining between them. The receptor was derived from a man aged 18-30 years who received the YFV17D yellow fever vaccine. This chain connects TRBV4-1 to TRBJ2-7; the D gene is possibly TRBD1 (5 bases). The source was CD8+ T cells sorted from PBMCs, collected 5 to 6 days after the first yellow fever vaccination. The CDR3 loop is CASSQEQEYLEQYF. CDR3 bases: TGCGCCAGCAGCCAAGAACAGGAATATCTCGAGCAGTACTTC.